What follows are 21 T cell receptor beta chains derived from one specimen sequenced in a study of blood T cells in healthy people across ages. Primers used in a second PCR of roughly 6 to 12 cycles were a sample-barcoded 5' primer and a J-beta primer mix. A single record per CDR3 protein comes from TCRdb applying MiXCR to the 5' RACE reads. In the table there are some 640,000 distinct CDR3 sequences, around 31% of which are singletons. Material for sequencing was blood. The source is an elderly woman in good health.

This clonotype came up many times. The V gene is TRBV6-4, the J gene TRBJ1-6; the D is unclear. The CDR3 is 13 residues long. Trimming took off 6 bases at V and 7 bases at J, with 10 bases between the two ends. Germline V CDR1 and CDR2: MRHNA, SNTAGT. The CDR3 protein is CASSAGPNSPLHF. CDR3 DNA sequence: TGTGCCAGCAGCGCGGGCCCGAATTCACCCCTCCACTTT.

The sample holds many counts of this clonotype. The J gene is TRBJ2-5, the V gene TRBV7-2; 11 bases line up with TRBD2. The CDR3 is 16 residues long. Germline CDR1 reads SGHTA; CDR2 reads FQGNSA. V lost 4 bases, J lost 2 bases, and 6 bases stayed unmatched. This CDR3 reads CASSSERLAGQETQYF. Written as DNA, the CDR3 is TGTGCCAGCAGCTCCGAACGACTAGCGGGGCAAGAGACCCAGTACTTC.

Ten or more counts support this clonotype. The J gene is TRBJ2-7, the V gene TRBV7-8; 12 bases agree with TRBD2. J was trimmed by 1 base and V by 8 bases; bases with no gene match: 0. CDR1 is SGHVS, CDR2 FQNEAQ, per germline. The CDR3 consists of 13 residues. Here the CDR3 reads CASGLAGSYEQYF. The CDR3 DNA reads TGTGCCAGCGGACTAGCGGGATCCTACGAGCAGTACTTC.

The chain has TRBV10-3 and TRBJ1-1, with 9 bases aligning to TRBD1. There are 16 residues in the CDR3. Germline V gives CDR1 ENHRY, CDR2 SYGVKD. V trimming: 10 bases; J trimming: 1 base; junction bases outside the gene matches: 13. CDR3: CATFSGTGTRNTEAFF. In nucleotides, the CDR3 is TGTGCCACATTCTCCGGGACAGGGACGAGGAACACTGAAGCTTTCTTT.

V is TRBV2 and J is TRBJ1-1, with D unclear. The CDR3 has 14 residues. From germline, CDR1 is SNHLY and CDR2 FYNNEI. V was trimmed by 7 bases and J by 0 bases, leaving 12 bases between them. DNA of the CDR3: TGTGCCAGCACCATGACCCCGATGAACACTGAAGCTTTCTTT. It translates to CASTMTPMNTEAFF.

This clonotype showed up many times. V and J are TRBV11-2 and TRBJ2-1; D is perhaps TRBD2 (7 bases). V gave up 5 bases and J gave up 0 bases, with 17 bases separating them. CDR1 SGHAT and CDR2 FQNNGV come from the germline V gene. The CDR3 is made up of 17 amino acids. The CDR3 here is CASSPGGGAHSYNEQFF. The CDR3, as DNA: TGTGCCAGCAGCCCTGGGGGGGGGGCCCACTCCTACAATGAGCAGTTCTTC.

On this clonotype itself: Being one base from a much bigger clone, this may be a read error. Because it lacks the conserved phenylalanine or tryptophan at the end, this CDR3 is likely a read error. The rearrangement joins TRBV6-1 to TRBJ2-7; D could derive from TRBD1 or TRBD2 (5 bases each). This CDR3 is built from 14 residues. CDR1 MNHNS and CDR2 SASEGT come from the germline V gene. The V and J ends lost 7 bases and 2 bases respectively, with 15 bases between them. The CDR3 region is CASTGALGAYEQYI. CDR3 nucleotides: TGTGCCAGCACCGGGGCCTTAGGGGCCTACGAGCAGTACATC.

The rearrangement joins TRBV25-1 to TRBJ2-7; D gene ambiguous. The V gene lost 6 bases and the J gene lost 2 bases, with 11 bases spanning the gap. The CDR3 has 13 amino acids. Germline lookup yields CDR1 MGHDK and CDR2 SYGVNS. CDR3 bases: TGTGCCAGCAGGGAGCCCGGTGCCTACGAGCAGTACTTC. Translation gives CASREPGAYEQYF.

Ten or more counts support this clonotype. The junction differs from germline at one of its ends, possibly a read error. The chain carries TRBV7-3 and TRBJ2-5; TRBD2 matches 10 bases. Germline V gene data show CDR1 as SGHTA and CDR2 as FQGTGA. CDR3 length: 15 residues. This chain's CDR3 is CATSPSGGAGETQYF. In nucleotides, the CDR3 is TGTGCCACCAGCCCAAGCGGGGGGGCTGGGGAGACCCAGTACTTC.

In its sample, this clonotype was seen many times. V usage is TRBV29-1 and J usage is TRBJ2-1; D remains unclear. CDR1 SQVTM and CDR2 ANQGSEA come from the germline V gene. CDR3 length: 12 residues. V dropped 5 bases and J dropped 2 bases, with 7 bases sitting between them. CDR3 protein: CSVRAAYNEQFF. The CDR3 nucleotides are TGCAGCGTTCGGGCAGCCTACAATGAGCAGTTCTTC.

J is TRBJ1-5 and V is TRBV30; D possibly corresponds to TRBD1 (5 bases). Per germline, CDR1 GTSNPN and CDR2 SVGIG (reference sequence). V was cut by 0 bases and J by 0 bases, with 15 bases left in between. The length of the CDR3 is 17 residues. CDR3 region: CAWSVGQGRASNQPQHF. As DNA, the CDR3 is TGTGCCTGGAGTGTAGGGCAGGGAAGGGCTAGCAATCAGCCCCAGCATTTT.

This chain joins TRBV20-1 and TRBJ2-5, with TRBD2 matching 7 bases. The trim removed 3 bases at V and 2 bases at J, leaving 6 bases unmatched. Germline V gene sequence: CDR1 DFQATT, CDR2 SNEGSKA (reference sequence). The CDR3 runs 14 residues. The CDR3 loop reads CSASSTSEQETQYF. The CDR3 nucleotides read TGCAGTGCTAGTAGTACTAGCGAACAAGAGACCCAGTACTTC.

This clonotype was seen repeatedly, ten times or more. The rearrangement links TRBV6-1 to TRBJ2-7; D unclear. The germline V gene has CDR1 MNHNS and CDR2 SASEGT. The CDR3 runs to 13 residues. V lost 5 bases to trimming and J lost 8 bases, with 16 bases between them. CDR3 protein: CASSTQWAQKQYF. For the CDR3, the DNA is TGTGCCAGCAGTACCCAATGGGCCCAGAAGCAGTACTTC.

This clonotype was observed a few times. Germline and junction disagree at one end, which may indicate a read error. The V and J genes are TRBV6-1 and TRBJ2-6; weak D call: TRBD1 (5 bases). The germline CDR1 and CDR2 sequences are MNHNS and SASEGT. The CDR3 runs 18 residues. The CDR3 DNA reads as TGTGCCAGCAGTGAAGGATGGCGCAGAATCTCTGGGGCCAGCGTCCTGACTTTC. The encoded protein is CASSEGWRRISGASVLTF.

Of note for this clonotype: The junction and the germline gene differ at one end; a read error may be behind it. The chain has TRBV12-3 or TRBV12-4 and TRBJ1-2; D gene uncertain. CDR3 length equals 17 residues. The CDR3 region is CASGFPPGPLANYGYTF. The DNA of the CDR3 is TGTGCCAGCGGTTTTCCCCCGGGCCCACTAGCTAACTATGGCTACACCTTC.

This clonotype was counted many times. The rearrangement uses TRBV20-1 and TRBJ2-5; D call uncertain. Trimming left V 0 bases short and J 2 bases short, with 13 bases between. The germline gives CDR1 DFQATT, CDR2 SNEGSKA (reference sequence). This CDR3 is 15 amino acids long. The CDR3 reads CSARDNYPRQETQYF. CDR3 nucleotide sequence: TGCAGTGCTAGAGATAACTACCCGAGGCAAGAGACCCAGTACTTC.

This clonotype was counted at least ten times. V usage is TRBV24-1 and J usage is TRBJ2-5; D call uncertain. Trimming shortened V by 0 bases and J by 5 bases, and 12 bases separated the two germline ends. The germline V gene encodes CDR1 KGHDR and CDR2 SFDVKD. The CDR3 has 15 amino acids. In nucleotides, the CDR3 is TGTGCCACCAGTGATTTGGAGGACCCCCGGGAGACCCAGTACTTC. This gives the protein CATSDLEDPRETQYF.

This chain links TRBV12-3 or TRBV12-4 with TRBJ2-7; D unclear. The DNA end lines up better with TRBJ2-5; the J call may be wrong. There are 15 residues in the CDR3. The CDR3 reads CASSTEVGQQETQYF. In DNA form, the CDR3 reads TGTGCCAGCAGTACTGAGGTTGGGCAGCAAGAGACCCAGTACTTC.

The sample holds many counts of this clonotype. CDR3 sequence (DNA): TGTGCCAGCAGGGGGAGGTACGAGCAGTACTTC. Translating gives CASRGRYEQYF. V usage is TRBV2 and J usage is TRBJ2-7; possibly TRBD2 for D (6 bases). This CDR3 contains 11 residues. Trimming removed 6 bases from V and 4 bases from J, with 7 bases in between. Germline lookup yields CDR1 SNHLY and CDR2 FYNNEI.

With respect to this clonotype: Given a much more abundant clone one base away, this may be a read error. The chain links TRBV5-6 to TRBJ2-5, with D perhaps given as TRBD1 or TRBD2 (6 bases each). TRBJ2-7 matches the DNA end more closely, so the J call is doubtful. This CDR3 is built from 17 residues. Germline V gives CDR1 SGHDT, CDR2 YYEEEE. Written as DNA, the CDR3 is TGTGCCAGCAGCTCCCTGGGCTGGGGGGCCGCGGAGGACGAGCAGTACTTC. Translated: CASSSLGWGAAEDEQYF.

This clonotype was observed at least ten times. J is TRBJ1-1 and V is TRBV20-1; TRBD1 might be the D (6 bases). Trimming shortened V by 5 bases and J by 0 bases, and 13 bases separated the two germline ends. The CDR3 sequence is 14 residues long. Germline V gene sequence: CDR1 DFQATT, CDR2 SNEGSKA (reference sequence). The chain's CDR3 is CSAGPGVVNTEAFF. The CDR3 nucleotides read TGCAGTGCTGGCCCAGGGGTAGTGAACACTGAAGCTTTCTTT.